These T cell receptor beta chains were read from a single sample in a study of blood T cell repertoires in COVID-19. TCRdb's copy holds only in-frame clones and misses some; the assay was immunoSEQ multiplex PCR. The sample carries about 170,000 clones, about 89% recorded once. Sequenced input: peripheral blood. These receptors were taken from a man between 65 and 80 years old with acute or convalescent COVID-19. The CDR3 runs from the conserved cysteine through the conserved F or W. Each record gives: J gene, V gene, CDR3 protein.

j_gene: TRBJ2-3; v_gene: TRBV3-1/TRBV3-2; CDR3aa: CASTPRTSCFGTDTQYF
j_gene: TRBJ1-6; v_gene: TRBV5-4; CDR3aa: CASSLVSNSPLHF
j_gene: TRBJ2-7; v_gene: TRBV4-3; CDR3aa: CASSQGGQRAYEQYF
j_gene: TRBJ2-1; v_gene: TRBV5-1; CDR3aa: CASSSSPGAGEQFF
j_gene: TRBJ1-4; v_gene: TRBV5-6; CDR3aa: CASSLKQGGEKLFF
j_gene: TRBJ1-2; v_gene: TRBV5-8; CDR3aa: CASSLRLYGYTF
j_gene: TRBJ1-4; v_gene: TRBV7-2; CDR3aa: CASSLRGGRGEKLFF
j_gene: TRBJ1-1; v_gene: TRBV5-4; CDR3aa: CASSFPGAEAFF
j_gene: TRBJ1-5; v_gene: TRBV19; CDR3aa: CASTTGQGNQPQHF
j_gene: TRBJ2-1; v_gene: TRBV27; CDR3aa: CASGSSSYNEQFF
j_gene: TRBJ2-7; v_gene: TRBV4-1; CDR3aa: CASSQGAGGPGEQYF
j_gene: TRBJ1-1; v_gene: TRBV18; CDR3aa: CASSDGQGAFNTEAFF
j_gene: TRBJ2-7; v_gene: TRBV7-9; CDR3aa: CASSLAGGGEQYF
j_gene: TRBJ2-3; v_gene: TRBV4-1; CDR3aa: CASSPLGGPDTQYF
j_gene: TRBJ1-1; v_gene: TRBV27; CDR3aa: CASSLPGGSEAFF
j_gene: TRBJ1-2; v_gene: TRBV6-2/TRBV6-3; CDR3aa: CASSRDYGYTF
j_gene: TRBJ1-5; v_gene: TRBV19; CDR3aa: CASSKDRVSQPQHF
j_gene: TRBJ2-2; v_gene: TRBV15; CDR3aa: CATSRDSDTGELFF
j_gene: TRBJ2-2; v_gene: TRBV7-3; CDR3aa: CASSLVRVTSADGELFF
j_gene: TRBJ2-1; v_gene: TRBV27; CDR3aa: CASSFLRLAGVVSEQFF
j_gene: TRBJ1-5; v_gene: TRBV7-9; CDR3aa: CASSPRGGGDQPQHF
j_gene: TRBJ2-1; v_gene: TRBV4-2; CDR3aa: CASSQDGQSYNEQFF
j_gene: TRBJ2-1; v_gene: TRBV7-2; CDR3aa: CASSLALWESDNEQFF
j_gene: TRBJ2-2; v_gene: TRBV5-5; CDR3aa: CASSPTGANTGELFF
j_gene: TRBJ1-5; v_gene: TRBV27; CDR3aa: CASSLVPPGQGHQPQHF
j_gene: TRBJ1-1; v_gene: TRBV5-1; CDR3aa: CASSNNGGASEAFF
j_gene: TRBJ2-2; v_gene: TRBV30; CDR3aa: CAWTSGRAGTGELFF
j_gene: TRBJ2-7; v_gene: TRBV20-1; CDR3aa: CSAYRGYEQYF
j_gene: TRBJ1-4; v_gene: TRBV9; CDR3aa: CASSADSRNEKLFF
j_gene: TRBJ2-2; v_gene: TRBV9; CDR3aa: CASSVSILSTGELFF
j_gene: TRBJ1-5; v_gene: TRBV28; CDR3aa: CASSLYRDQPQHF
j_gene: TRBJ2-3; v_gene: TRBV19; CDR3aa: CASSIGLADTDTQYF
j_gene: TRBJ2-3; v_gene: TRBV10-3; CDR3aa: CAISEFNSGPSTDTQYF
j_gene: TRBJ2-7; v_gene: TRBV9; CDR3aa: CASSPLAGVTYEQYF
j_gene: TRBJ2-7; v_gene: TRBV10-1; CDR3aa: CASSAGQGAYEQYF
j_gene: TRBJ1-6; v_gene: TRBV30; CDR3aa: CAWSTGIRSPLHF
j_gene: TRBJ1-2; v_gene: TRBV5-4; CDR3aa: CASRIQGGYGYTF
j_gene: TRBJ1-1; v_gene: TRBV7-2; CDR3aa: CASSFFQGETEAFF
j_gene: TRBJ1-4; v_gene: TRBV28; CDR3aa: CASSLGLGTGTEKLFF
j_gene: TRBJ2-3; v_gene: TRBV2; CDR3aa: CASRLGADTQYF
j_gene: TRBJ2-5; v_gene: TRBV4-1; CDR3aa: CASSRWRRETQYF
j_gene: TRBJ2-3; v_gene: TRBV10-2; CDR3aa: CASIPGLAGGPSTDTQYF
j_gene: TRBJ1-2; v_gene: TRBV25-1; CDR3aa: CASTPGQNYGYTF
j_gene: TRBJ2-3; v_gene: TRBV5-4; CDR3aa: CASSLPLDRGGDTQYF
j_gene: TRBJ1-4; v_gene: TRBV14; CDR3aa: CASSQAGATNEKLFF